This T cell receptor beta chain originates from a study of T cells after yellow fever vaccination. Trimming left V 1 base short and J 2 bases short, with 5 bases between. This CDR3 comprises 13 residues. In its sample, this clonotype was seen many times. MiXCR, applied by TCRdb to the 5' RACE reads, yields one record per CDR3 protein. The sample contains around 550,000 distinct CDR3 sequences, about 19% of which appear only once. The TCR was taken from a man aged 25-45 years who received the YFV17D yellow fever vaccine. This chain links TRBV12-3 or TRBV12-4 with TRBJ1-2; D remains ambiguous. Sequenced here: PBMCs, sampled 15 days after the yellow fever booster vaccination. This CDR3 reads CASSLGRNYGYTF. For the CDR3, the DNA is TGTGCCAGCAGTTTAGGTCGGAACTATGGCTACACCTTC.